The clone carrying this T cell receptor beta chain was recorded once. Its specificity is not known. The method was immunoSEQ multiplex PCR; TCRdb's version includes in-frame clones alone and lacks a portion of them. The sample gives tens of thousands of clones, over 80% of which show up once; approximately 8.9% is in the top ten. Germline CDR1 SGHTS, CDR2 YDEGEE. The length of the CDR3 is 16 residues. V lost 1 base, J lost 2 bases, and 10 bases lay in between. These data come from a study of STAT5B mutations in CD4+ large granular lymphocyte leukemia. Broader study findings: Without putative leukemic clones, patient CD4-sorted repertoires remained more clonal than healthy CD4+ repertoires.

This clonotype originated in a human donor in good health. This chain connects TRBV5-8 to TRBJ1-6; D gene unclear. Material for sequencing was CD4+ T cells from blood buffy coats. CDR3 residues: CASSLSPRPYNSPLHF. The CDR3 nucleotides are TGTGCCAGCAGCTTGTCCCCCCGCCCCTATAATTCACCCCTCCACTTT.